What follows are 5 T cell receptor beta chains derived from one specimen sequenced in a study of breast tumors, draining lymph nodes, adjacent tissues. Axillary draining lymph nodes of breast cancer patients supplied the node samples. From the multiplex PCR reads, TCRdb called clonotypes with MiXCR, one entry per CDR3 protein. The repertoire holds about 200,000 distinct CDR3 sequences, roughly a third seen once, with approximately 3.6% in the top ten. The sequenced sample was axillary lymph node tissue. Source of these receptors: a female donor with breast cancer. Some clones in this sample may be carry-over from other donors' samples.

This clonotype was picked up many times. The chain links TRBV25-1 to TRBJ2-7; tentative D call: TRBD2 (6 bases). CDR3 length: 13 amino acids. The V end lost 4 bases, the J end lost 1 base, and 8 bases lay between the germline ends. Germline CDR1 MGHDK, CDR2 SYGVNS. CDR3 sequence (DNA): TGTGCCAGCAGTGGCCGGGAGTCCTACGAGCAGTACTTC. Protein: CASSGRESYEQYF.

The chain is built from TRBV2 and TRBJ1-2, with 7 positions matching TRBD1. Trimming took 6 bases from V and 8 from J; bases not matched to a gene: 12. This CDR3 comprises 14 residues. The germline V gene has CDR1 SNHLY and CDR2 FYNNEI. DNA for the CDR3: TGTGCCAGCAGGCGGAGACAGGGTCGGAAGGGCTACACCTTC. Translating it yields CASRRRQGRKGYTF.

This clonotype showed up many times. The CDR3 nucleotides are TGTGCCAGTAGTTTCCGGGATGAGACCCAGTACTTC. Its protein is CASSFRDETQYF. The chain recombines TRBV19 with TRBJ2-5; tentative D call: TRBD2 (5 bases). Germline assignment: CDR1 LNHDA and CDR2 SQIVND (reference sequence). The CDR3 totals 12 residues. The V gene lost 5 bases and the J gene lost 5 bases, with 9 bases spanning the gap.

As to this clonotype: This CDR3 is missing its conserved last phenylalanine or tryptophan, likely due to a read error. This rearrangement joins TRBV7-9 to TRBJ2-1; D is perhaps TRBD1 (6 bases). V lost 3 bases and J lost 2, with 8 bases in between. The CDR3 sequence is 14 residues long. CDR1 is SEHNR and CDR2 is FQNEAQ in the germline V gene (reference sequence). The CDR3: CASSFGGTYNEQFL. The CDR3 DNA reads TGTGCCAGCAGCTTTGGGGGCACCTACAATGAGCAGTTCCTC.

In its sample, this clonotype was seen many times. V usage is TRBV18 and J usage is TRBJ1-2, with unresolved D. CDR1 is KGHSH, CDR2 LQKENI, per germline. The CDR3 runs 13 residues. V was clipped by 0 bases and J by 7 bases, with 9 bases between them. The CDR3 loop is CASSPPNPIGYTF. The CDR3 nucleotides are TGTGCCAGCTCACCACCTAACCCGATTGGCTACACCTTC.